The TCR beta chain under discussion was sequenced for a study of CD8+CD57+ T cells in acquired aplastic anemia. About the study: Yields of DNA that came from sorted CD4+ and CD8+ cells averaged about 3.3 ug. Study-level results: Patients versus controls showed no significant CD8+ Simpson's diversity difference.

Turning to this clonotype: Its cognate antigen is unknown.

It was genomic DNA that served as the template for profiling TCR beta VDJ and CDR3. TCRdb analysed the reads with MiXCR anew, one entry per CDR3 protein. The profile shows 250,000 to 300,000 distinct CDR3 sequences, 50% to 70% of them singletons. The germline gives CDR1 SEHNR, CDR2 FQNEAQ (reference sequence). CDR3 length: 15 amino acids. Trimming stripped 8 bases from V and 7 bases from J, with 21 bases between. V and J are TRBV7-9 and TRBJ2-1; weak D call: TRBD2 (5 bases). The sequenced sample was sorted CD4+, CD8+, or CD8+CD57+ T cells (not recorded which) from PBMCs. The receptor was isolated from a human donor with severe aplastic anemia or a healthy control (not recorded which). In DNA form, the CDR3 reads TGTGCCAGCGTTGGTAAGGCGCGACTATCTAATGAGCAGTTCTTC. Protein sequence: CASVGKARLSNEQFF.